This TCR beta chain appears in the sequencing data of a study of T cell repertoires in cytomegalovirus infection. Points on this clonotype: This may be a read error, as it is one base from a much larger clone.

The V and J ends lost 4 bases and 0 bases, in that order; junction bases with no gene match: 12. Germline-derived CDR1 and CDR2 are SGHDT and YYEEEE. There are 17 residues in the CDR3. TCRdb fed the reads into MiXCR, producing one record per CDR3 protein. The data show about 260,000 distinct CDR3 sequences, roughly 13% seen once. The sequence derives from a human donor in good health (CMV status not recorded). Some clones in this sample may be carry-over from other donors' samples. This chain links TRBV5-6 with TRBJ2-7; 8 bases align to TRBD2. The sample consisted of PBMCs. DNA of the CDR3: TGTGCCAGCAGCATGGAAGTCCTAGCGGGCCTCTCCTACGAGCAGTACTTC. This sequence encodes CASSMEVLAGLSYEQYF.